These 25 T cell receptor beta chains came from one sample sequenced in a study of T-cell reconstitution after alpha-beta-depleted transplantation in children. Preparation of the TCRbeta library used unique molecular identifiers. Each CDR3 protein is one row after TCRdb ran MiXCR on the PCR reads. Among about 610,000 distinct CDR3 sequences listed, approximately 10% were seen once. Sequences were derived from PBMCs from the stem cell graft donor, sampled from the stem cell graft. The receptors were sampled from a human donor who donated a stem cell graft to a child with acute myeloid leukemia.

This clonotype was seen only a few times. The rearrangement links TRBV30 to TRBJ2-6, with D unresolved. The CDR3 contains 12 residues. V lost 5 bases and J 4 bases, leaving 6 bases between the germline ends. Germline loops: CDR1 GTSNPN, CDR2 SVGIG (reference sequence). DNA of the CDR3: TGTGCCTGGGGATTGGGGGCCAACGTCCTGACTTTC. Translating it yields CAWGLGANVLTF.

Many counts were recorded for this clonotype. The V gene is TRBV29-1, the J gene TRBJ2-3; D perhaps matches TRBD2 (6 bases). With 3 bases removed from V and 0 bases from J, the gap between germline ends came to 10 bases. CDR1 is SQVTM and CDR2 is ANQGSEA in the germline V gene. This CDR3 is built from 14 residues. For the CDR3, the DNA is TGCAGCGTTGATCAGCGGGCAAGCACAGATACGCAGTATTTT. It codes for CSVDQRASTDTQYF.

This clonotype was picked up a small number of times. This chain uses TRBV11-2 with TRBJ2-3; D is possibly TRBD2 (6 bases). Germline V gene sequence: CDR1 SGHAT, CDR2 FQNNGV. The CDR3 runs 16 residues. V was clipped by 5 bases and J by 0 bases, with 15 bases between them. The CDR3 region is CASSPQLAPSTDTQYF. CDR3 DNA sequence: TGTGCCAGCAGCCCCCAACTAGCCCCCAGCACAGATACGCAGTATTTT.

This clonotype came up a few times. This chain connects TRBV12-3 or TRBV12-4 to TRBJ2-7; tentatively, D is TRBD1 or TRBD2 (7 bases each). V was shortened by 5 bases and J by 3 bases, with 17 bases between the two germline ends. There are 15 residues in the CDR3. The CDR3 spells CASSRRGDSGYEQYF. Written as DNA, the CDR3 is TGTGCCAGCAGTCGCCGGGGGGACAGTGGCTACGAGCAGTACTTC.

The table lists this clonotype with a few counts. The V gene is TRBV3-1, the J gene TRBJ2-7, with 12 bases matching TRBD2. Germline CDR1 is LGHDT and CDR2 is YNNKEL (reference sequence). J lost 0 bases, V lost 3 bases, and 6 bases had no gene match. CDR3 length equals 17 residues. DNA for the CDR3: TGTGCCAGCAGCCAGGGGACTAGCGGGTCTAGCTCCTACGAGCAGTACTTC. This gives the protein CASSQGTSGSSSYEQYF.

The V call is TRBV29-1, the J call TRBJ2-7; D call uncertain. Germline V gives CDR1 SQVTM, CDR2 ANQGSEA. The length of the CDR3 is 14 residues. V lost 6 bases to trimming and J lost 2 bases, with 17 bases between them. For the CDR3, the DNA is TGCAGCGTCGGAATTCTAGAGCGAGCCTACGAGCAGTACTTC. Protein sequence: CSVGILERAYEQYF.

This chain joins TRBV28 and TRBJ1-6; a possible D gene is TRBD1 (5 bases). The germline V gene has CDR1 MDHEN and CDR2 SYDVKM. V lost 9 bases, J lost 5 bases, and 11 bases lay in between. CDR3 length: 13 residues. CDR3 loop: CASTQGNNSPLHF. The CDR3 DNA is TGTGCCAGTACCCAGGGCAATAATTCACCCCTCCACTTT.

In its sample, this clonotype was seen many times. The V and J genes are TRBV20-1 and TRBJ2-1; D not certain. The CDR3 is made up of 12 amino acids. The V and J ends lost 0 bases and 7 bases respectively, with 7 bases between them. Germline CDR1 reads DFQATT; CDR2 reads SNEGSKA (reference sequence). The DNA of the CDR3 is TGCAGTGCTAGAGATCGTTCTAATGAGCAGTTCTTC. Translated, it gives CSARDRSNEQFF.

This clonotype was observed at least ten times. This chain links TRBV27 with TRBJ2-5; 13 bases fit TRBD2. The CDR3 sequence is 16 residues long. Germline values: CDR1 MNHEY, CDR2 SMNVEV (reference sequence). With V trimmed by 3 bases and J by 5 bases, 6 bases remained unmatched. CDR3 residues: CASSFRTSGRMETQYF. The CDR3 DNA sequence: TGTGCCAGCAGTTTCCGGACTAGCGGGAGAATGGAGACCCAGTACTTC.

This clonotype was observed many times. The V and J genes are TRBV12-3 or TRBV12-4 and TRBJ2-3; D gene unclear. V lost 5 bases, J lost 5 bases, and 8 bases lay in between. This CDR3 has 12 amino acids. The CDR3 DNA reads as TGTGCCAGCAGTACCCACGGAGATACGCAGTATTTT. It encodes CASSTHGDTQYF.

The chain has TRBV3-1 and TRBJ2-3, with a possible D match to TRBD2 (6 bases). This CDR3 spans 15 amino acids. V dropped 2 bases and J dropped 5 bases, with 14 bases sitting between them. The germline gives CDR1 LGHDT, CDR2 YNNKEL (reference sequence). The CDR3 DNA follows: TGTGCCAGCAGCCAAAGGGCTAGCGTGAAAGATACGCAGTATTTT. Translated: CASSQRASVKDTQYF.

The rearrangement uses TRBV20-1 and TRBJ2-5; D is undetermined. V dropped 6 bases and J dropped 0 bases, with 8 bases sitting between them. The CDR3 length is 12 residues. Per the germline V gene, CDR1 is DFQATT and CDR2 is SNEGSKA (reference sequence). CDR3 DNA: TGCAGTGCGAGTCCGAACCAAGAGACCCAGTACTTC. Protein product: CSASPNQETQYF.

The chain recombines TRBV27 with TRBJ2-1; 7 bases match TRBD2. V gave up 5 bases and J gave up 6 bases; unmatched junction bases: 10. The CDR3 is 15 residues long. The V gene's germline CDR1 is MNHEY and CDR2 SMNVEV (reference sequence). DNA of the CDR3: TGTGCCAGCAGTGGCCGGACTAGTAAGGGCAATGAGCAGTTCTTC. It translates to CASSGRTSKGNEQFF.

DNA for the CDR3: TGTGCCAGCAGCTTAGCGCTTGGCGCTTTCTTT. It is translated as CASSLALGAFF. The chain combines TRBV7-9 with TRBJ1-1; D remains unclear. The germline gives CDR1 SEHNR, CDR2 FQNEAQ (reference sequence). Trimming removed 0 bases from V and 11 bases from J, with 7 bases in between. This CDR3 has 11 residues.

The chain links TRBV5-1 to TRBJ2-1; D not resolved. Trimming removed 6 bases at V and 4 bases at J, with 11 bases between. Germline CDR1 is SGHRS and CDR2 is YFSETQ. The CDR3 spans 13 residues. The CDR3 nucleotides read TGCGCCAGCATCCAAGACGGTTACAATGAGCAGTTCTTC. Protein sequence: CASIQDGYNEQFF. Full variable domain (outside the CDR3, taken from reference TRBV5-1 and TRBJ2-1): KAGVTQTPRYLIKTRGQQVTLSCSPISGHRSVSWYQQTPGQGLQFLFEYFSETQRNKGNFPGRFSGRQFSNSRSEMNVSTLELGDSALYLCASIQDGYNEQFFGPGTRLTVL.

The chain uses TRBV20-1 and TRBJ1-6; D is uncertain. Germline lookup yields CDR1 DFQATT and CDR2 SNEGSKA (reference sequence). The CDR3 consists of 15 residues. The ends were cut back, 1 base at V and 7 bases at J, with 14 bases in the middle. The CDR3 sequence is CSARVSETLNSPLHF. DNA of the CDR3: TGCAGTGCTAGAGTTTCGGAGACATTAAATTCACCCCTCCACTTT.

This clonotype was detected only a few times. This rearrangement joins TRBV30 to TRBJ2-1; 10 bases match TRBD1. V shed 4 bases, J shed 15 bases, and the junction held 6 bases outside the gene matches. The CDR3 runs 11 residues. Germline assignment: CDR1 GTSNPN and CDR2 SVGIG (reference sequence). This CDR3 is CAWILGDRGFF. The CDR3 DNA reads as TGTGCCTGGATCTTAGGGGACAGGGGGTTCTTC. Drawing the rest from reference TRBV30 and TRBJ2-1, the complete variable domain is SQTIHQWPATLVQPVGSPLSLECTVEGTSNPNLYWYRQAAGRGLQLLFYSVGIGQISSEVPQNLSASRPQDRQFILSSKKLLLSDSGFYLCAWILGDRGFFGPGTRLTVL.

In this sample, this clonotype turned up a few times. J is TRBJ2-7 and V is TRBV10-3, with D unclear. The length of the CDR3 is 15 residues. Germline assignment: CDR1 ENHRY and CDR2 SYGVKD. Trimming took 6 bases from V and 2 from J, leaving 17 bases between them. The CDR3 region has the DNA TGTGCCATCAGCCATCAAAAAGCCCCTCCCTACGAGCAGTACTTC. This codes for CAISHQKAPPYEQYF.

With regard to this clonotype: Since a much larger clone is just one base distant, this may be a read error. The V gene is TRBV29-1, the J gene TRBJ1-1; 8 nucleotides line up with TRBD1. The CDR3 contains 15 residues. From germline, CDR1 is SQVTM and CDR2 ANQGSEA. DNA of the CDR3: TGCAGCGTTGGTGACTCGGACAGGGTGAACACTGAAGCTTACTTT. Protein: CSVGDSDRVNTEAYF.

Many counts were recorded for this clonotype. The chain uses TRBV25-1 and TRBJ2-1; 13 bases agree with TRBD2. This CDR3 comprises 19 residues. CDR1 MGHDK and CDR2 SYGVNS come from the germline V gene. V gave up 4 bases and J gave up 5 bases; unmatched junction bases: 14. DNA for the CDR3: TGTGCCAGCAGTGTCCGGACTAGCGGGAGAGGGAGGTATGACAATGAGCAGTTCTTC. It is translated as CASSVRTSGRGRYDNEQFF.

This clonotype was observed at least ten times. J is TRBJ2-5 and V is TRBV29-1, with D possibly TRBD1 on 5 matching bases. This CDR3 contains 14 residues. V was trimmed by 6 bases and J by 0 bases, leaving 14 bases between them. Looked up from germline, CDR1 is SQVTM and CDR2 is ANQGSEA. CDR3 nucleotide sequence: TGCAGCGTCTTGACAGCTAAGTACCAAGAGACCCAGTACTTC. Residues: CSVLTAKYQETQYF.

This sequence joins TRBV27 and TRBJ2-5, with D perhaps given as TRBD1 or TRBD2 (5 bases each). This CDR3 has 11 residues. Germline CDR1 reads MNHEY; CDR2 reads SMNVEV (reference sequence). Trimming took 6 bases from V and 7 from J, leaving 9 bases between them. The CDR3: CASRRGPTQYF. The DNA for the CDR3 is TGTGCCAGCAGACGGGGCCCGACCCAGTACTTC.

The V gene is TRBV2, the J gene TRBJ2-5, with TRBD2 matching over 10 bases. The V segment lost 5 bases and the J segment 0 bases; nucleotides outside the gene matches: 9. Germline CDR1 SNHLY, CDR2 FYNNEI. The CDR3 runs to 17 residues. The CDR3 DNA sequence: TGTGCCAGCAGTAGAATAGCGGGAGGCCTGTACCAAGAGACCCAGTACTTC. This codes for CASSRIAGGLYQETQYF.

This clonotype was seen ten or more times. For the CDR3, the DNA is TGTGCCAGCAGTGTGGACAGTCAGACAGATACGCAGTATTTT. Its protein product is CASSVDSQTDTQYF. This rearrangement joins TRBV12-3 or TRBV12-4 to TRBJ2-3; possible D gene TRBD1, 6 bases. The CDR3 runs 14 residues. The V gene lost 5 bases and the J gene lost 3 bases, with 12 bases spanning the gap.

This clonotype was detected ten times or more. The chain couples TRBV29-1 to TRBJ2-5; D ambiguous. This CDR3 has 13 amino acids. Per the germline V gene, CDR1 is SQVTM and CDR2 is ANQGSEA. V was shortened by 4 bases and J by 7 bases, with 16 bases between the two germline ends. DNA for the CDR3: TGCAGCGTTGGCCCGCACCCCATGGGGACCCAGTACTTC. Translated: CSVGPHPMGTQYF.